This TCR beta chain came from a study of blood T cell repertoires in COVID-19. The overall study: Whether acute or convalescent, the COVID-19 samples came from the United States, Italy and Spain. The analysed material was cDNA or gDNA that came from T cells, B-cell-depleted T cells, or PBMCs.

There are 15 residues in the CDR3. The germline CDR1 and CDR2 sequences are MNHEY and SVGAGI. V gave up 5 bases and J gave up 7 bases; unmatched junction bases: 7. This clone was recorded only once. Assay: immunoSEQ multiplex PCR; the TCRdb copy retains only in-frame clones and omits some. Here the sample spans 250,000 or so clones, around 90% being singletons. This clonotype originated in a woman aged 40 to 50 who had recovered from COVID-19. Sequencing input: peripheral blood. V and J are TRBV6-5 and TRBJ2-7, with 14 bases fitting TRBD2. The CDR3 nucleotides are TGTGCCAGCAGTCCGACTAGCGGGAGGGCCGCGGAGCAGTACTTC. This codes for CASSPTSGRAAEQYF.